The clone carrying this TCR beta chain was observed many times. The germline gives CDR1 MNHNS, CDR2 SASEGT. The CDR3 is 16 amino acids. V shed 4 bases and J shed 4 bases, with 17 bases lying between them. MiXCR, applied by TCRdb to the 5' RACE reads, yields one record per CDR3 protein. The sample gives 570,000 or so distinct CDR3 sequences, around a tenth of which show up once; roughly 3% is in the top ten. This sample was taken from a study of identical twins. These sequences were also reported in another study, on yellow fever vaccine responses in identical twins.

The receptor's source is a woman under 30 in good health. The V and J genes are TRBV6-1 and TRBJ2-1; the D is unclear. Material for sequencing was PBMCs. The CDR3 coding sequence is TGTGCCAGCAGTGCCCAAGCCGGGCAGGAGTACAATGAGCAGTTCTTC. Amino acid sequence: CASSAQAGQEYNEQFF.